The subject of this entry is one T cell receptor (beta chain). The data belong to a study of blood T cell repertoires in COVID-19. The V and J ends lost 5 bases and 9 bases, in that order; junction bases with no gene match: 8. Looked up from germline, CDR1 is SGHVS and CDR2 is FQNEAQ. The CDR3 has 15 residues. Repertoires were generated with immunoSEQ multiplex PCR, while TCRdb's copy carries only in-frame clones and drops some. The sample lists more than 65,000 clones; over 65% were seen once. This TCR came from a human donor in a cohort sampled during active COVID-19. Sequenced input: peripheral blood. The chain uses TRBV7-8 and TRBJ1-6; 9 bases align to TRBD1. This CDR3 is CASSHGTGLGSPLHF. CDR3 in DNA: TGTGCCAGCAGCCATGGGACAGGGCTGGGTTCACCCCTCCACTTT.